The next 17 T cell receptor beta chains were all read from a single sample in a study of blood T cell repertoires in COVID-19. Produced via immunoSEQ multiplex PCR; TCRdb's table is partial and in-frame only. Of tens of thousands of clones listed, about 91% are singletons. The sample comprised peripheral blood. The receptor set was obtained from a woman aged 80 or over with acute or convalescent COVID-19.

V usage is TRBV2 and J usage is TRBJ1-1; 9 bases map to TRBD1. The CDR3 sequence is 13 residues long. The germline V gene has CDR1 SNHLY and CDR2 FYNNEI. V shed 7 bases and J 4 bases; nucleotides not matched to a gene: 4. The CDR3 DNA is TGTGCCAGCACTCAGGACAGGGGCACTGAAGCTTTCTTT. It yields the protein CASTQDRGTEAFF. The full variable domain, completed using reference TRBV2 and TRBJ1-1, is EPEVTQTPSHQVTQMGQEVILRCVPISNHLYFYWYRQILGQKVEFLVSFYNNEISEKSEIFDDQFSVERPDGSNFTLKIRSTKLEDSAMYFCASTQDRGTEAFFGQGTRLTVV.

The CDR3 loop is CASSAAGQGSTDTQYF. CDR3 sequence (DNA): TGTGCCAGCAGCGCCGCGGGACAGGGATCCACAGATACGCAGTATTTT. V usage is TRBV9 and J usage is TRBJ2-3, with 9 bases fitting TRBD1. Germline V gene sequence: CDR1 SGDLS, CDR2 YYNGEE. V was pared by 3 bases and J by 2 bases, with 7 bases of the junction left unmatched. The CDR3 runs 16 residues.

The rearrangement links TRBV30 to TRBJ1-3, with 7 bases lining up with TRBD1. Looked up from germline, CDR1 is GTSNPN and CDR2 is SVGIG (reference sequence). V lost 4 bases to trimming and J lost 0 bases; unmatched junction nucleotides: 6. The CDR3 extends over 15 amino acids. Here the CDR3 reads CAWNLGTDSGNTIYF. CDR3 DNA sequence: TGTGCCTGGAATCTAGGGACAGACTCTGGAAACACCATATATTTT.

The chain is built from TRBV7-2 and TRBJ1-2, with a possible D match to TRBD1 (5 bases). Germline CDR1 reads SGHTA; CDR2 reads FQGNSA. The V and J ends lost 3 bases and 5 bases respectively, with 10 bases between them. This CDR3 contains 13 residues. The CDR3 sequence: CASSFKGLYGYTF. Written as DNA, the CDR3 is TGTGCCAGCAGCTTTAAGGGGCTATATGGCTACACCTTC.

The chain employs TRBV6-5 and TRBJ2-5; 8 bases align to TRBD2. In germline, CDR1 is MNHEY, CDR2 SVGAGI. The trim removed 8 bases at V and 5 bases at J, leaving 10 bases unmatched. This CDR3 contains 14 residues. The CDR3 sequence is CASSGGARRETQYF. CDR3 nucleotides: TGTGCCAGCTCCGGGGGGGCGCGGAGGGAGACCCAGTACTTC.

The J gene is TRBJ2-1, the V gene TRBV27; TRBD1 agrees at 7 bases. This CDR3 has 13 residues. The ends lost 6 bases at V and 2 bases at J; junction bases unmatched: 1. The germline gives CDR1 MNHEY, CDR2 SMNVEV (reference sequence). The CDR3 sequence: CASRDRAYNEQFF. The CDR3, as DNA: TGTGCCAGCAGAGACAGGGCCTACAATGAGCAGTTCTTC.

The CDR3 here is CASSQVGTGTDTQYF. CDR3 DNA sequence: TGTGCCAGCAGCCAGGTCGGGACAGGCACAGATACGCAGTATTTT. V and J are TRBV4-2 and TRBJ2-3; 7 bases match TRBD1. V trimming: 3 bases; J trimming: 1 base; junction bases outside the gene matches: 4. CDR3 length equals 15 residues. CDR1 and CDR2 (germline): LGHNA, YNFKEQ.

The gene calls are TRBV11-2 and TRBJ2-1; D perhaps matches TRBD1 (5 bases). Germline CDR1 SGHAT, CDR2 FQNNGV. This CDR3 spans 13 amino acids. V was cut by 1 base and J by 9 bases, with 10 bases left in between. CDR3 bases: TGTGCCAGCAGCTTAGCCAGGGCCTCTGAGCAGTTCTTC. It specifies CASSLARASEQFF.

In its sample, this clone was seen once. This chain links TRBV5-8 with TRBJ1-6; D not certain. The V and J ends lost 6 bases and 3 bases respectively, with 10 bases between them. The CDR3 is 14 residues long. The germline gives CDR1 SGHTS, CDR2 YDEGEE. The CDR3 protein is CASTLEIYNSPLHF. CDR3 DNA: TGTGCCAGCACGCTAGAAATCTATAATTCACCCCTCCACTTT.

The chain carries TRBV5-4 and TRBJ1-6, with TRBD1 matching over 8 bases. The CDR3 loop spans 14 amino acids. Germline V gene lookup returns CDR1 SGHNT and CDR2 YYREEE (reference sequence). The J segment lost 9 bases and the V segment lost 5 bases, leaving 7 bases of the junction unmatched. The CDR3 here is CASSKGQGGSPLHF. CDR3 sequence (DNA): TGTGCCAGCAGTAAAGGACAGGGTGGTTCACCCCTCCACTTT.

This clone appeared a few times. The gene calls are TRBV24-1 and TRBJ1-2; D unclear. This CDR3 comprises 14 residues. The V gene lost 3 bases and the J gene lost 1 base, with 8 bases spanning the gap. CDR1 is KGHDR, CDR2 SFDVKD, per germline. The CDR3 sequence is CATSDDTVNYGYTF. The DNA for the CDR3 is TGTGCCACCAGTGATGATACGGTTAACTATGGCTACACCTTC.

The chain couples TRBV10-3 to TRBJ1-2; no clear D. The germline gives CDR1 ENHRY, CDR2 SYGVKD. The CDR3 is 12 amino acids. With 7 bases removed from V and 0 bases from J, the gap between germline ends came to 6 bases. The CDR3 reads CAITGSNYGYTF. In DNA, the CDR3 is TGTGCCATCACAGGATCTAACTATGGCTACACCTTC.

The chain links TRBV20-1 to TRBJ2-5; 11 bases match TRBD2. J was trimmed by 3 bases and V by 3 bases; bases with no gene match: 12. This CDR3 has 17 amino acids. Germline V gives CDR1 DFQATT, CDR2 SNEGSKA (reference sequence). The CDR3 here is CSASSPSGLAGEETQYF. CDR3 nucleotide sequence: TGCAGTGCTAGTTCGCCAAGCGGACTAGCGGGTGAAGAGACCCAGTACTTC.

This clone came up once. Here the CDR3 DNA reads TGTGCCAGTTCCGGGACTAGTTTCCGGGAGCAGTTCTTC. Residues: CASSGTSFREQFF. This rearrangement joins TRBV9 to TRBJ2-1, with TRBD2 identical over 8 bases. The germline CDR1 and CDR2 sequences are SGDLS and YYNGEE. Losses at the gene ends were 8 bases for V and 10 bases for J; bases not matched to a gene: 11. This CDR3 is 13 amino acids long.

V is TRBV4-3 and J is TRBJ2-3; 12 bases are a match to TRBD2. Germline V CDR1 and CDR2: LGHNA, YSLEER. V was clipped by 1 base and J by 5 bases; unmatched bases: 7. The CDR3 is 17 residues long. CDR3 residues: CASSQVLAGGPGDTQYF. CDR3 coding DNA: TGCGCCAGCAGCCAAGTCCTAGCGGGGGGGCCAGGAGATACGCAGTATTTT.

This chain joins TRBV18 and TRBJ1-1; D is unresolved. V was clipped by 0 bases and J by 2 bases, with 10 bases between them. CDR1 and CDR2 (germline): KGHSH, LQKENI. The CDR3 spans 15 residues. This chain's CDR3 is CASSPPEGVNTEAFF. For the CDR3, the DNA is TGTGCCAGCTCACCACCCGAGGGCGTAAACACTGAAGCTTTCTTT. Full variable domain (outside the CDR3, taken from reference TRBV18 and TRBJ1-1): NAGVMQNPRHLVRRRGQEARLRCSPMKGHSHVYWYRQLPEEGLKFMVYLQKENIIDESGMPKERFSAEFPKEGPSILRIQQVVRGDSAAYFCASSPPEGVNTEAFFGQGTRLTVV.

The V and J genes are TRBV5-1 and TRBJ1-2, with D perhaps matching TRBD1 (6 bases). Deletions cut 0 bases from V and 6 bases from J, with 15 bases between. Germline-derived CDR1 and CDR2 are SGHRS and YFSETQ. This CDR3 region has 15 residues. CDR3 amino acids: CASSLGSDRPDGYTF. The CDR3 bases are TGCGCCAGCAGCTTGGGCTCTGACAGGCCCGATGGCTACACCTTC.